This T cell receptor (beta chain) is drawn from a study of siplizumab effects on memory and regulatory T cells. V lost 2 bases, J lost 5 bases, and 15 bases stayed unmatched. This CDR3 spans 17 amino acids. Looked up from germline, CDR1 is SQVTM and CDR2 is ANQGSEA. Study results and limitations: The suppressive capacity of proliferating Tregs from siplizumab cultures remained unconfirmed.

With regard to this clone: Its target is unknown.

Assaying covered 85,000 to 100,000 TCR templates per sample. TCRdb's copy holds only in-frame clones and misses some; the assay was immunoSEQ multiplex PCR. Of some 120,000 clones in the sample, around 93% were seen once. This chain joins TRBV29-1 and TRBJ2-5; 9 bases map to TRBD2. The TCR originated in a human donor in good health. Input material: non-Treg CD4+ T cells sorted from blood. This CDR3 reads CSVEFAGGPGSSETQYF. CDR3 DNA sequence: TGCAGCGTTGAATTTGCGGGGGGGCCGGGTTCTAGCGAGACCCAGTACTTC.